Below are 32 T cell receptor beta chains sequenced from a single sample in a study of T-cell reconstitution after alpha-beta-depleted transplantation in children. For TCRbeta, the library was prepared with unique molecular identifiers. MiXCR was run by TCRdb on the PCR reads, yielding one entry per CDR3 protein. The table records approximately 390,000 distinct CDR3 sequences, approximately 10% of them present only once. The specimen was PBMCs from the stem cell graft donor, collected from the stem cell graft. The receptors originated from a human donor who donated a stem cell graft to a child with acute myeloid leukemia.

This clonotype was seen at least ten times. This chain links TRBV7-2 with TRBJ2-7; D is ambiguous. Germline CDR1 reads SGHTA; CDR2 reads FQGNSA. This CDR3 has 11 amino acids. V was cut by 6 bases and J by 2 bases, with 5 bases left in between. CDR3 in DNA: TGTGCCAGCAGTTCGGCCTACGAGCAGTACTTC. It codes for CASSSAYEQYF. Combining the CDR3 with reference TRBV7-2 and TRBJ2-7 gives the whole variable domain GAGVSQSPSNKVTEKGKDVELRCDPISGHTALYWYRQSLGQGLEFLIYFQGNSAPDKSGLPSDRFSAERTGGSVSTLTIQRTQQEDSAVYLCASSSAYEQYFGPGTRLTVT.

This clonotype was seen at least ten times. The J gene is TRBJ2-6, the V gene TRBV4-2; TRBD1 aligns across 7 bases. Germline CDR1 LGHNA, CDR2 YNFKEQ. CDR3 size: 16 residues. Trimming cost V 4 bases and J 2 bases; bases outside gene matches: 5. CDR3 residues: CASSRPQGTGANVLTF. The CDR3 region has the DNA TGTGCCAGCAGCCGACCACAGGGGACTGGGGCCAACGTCCTGACTTTC.

CDR3 bases: TGCAGCGTTGAAAAACCTCGAAATATTAGCGGGAGAAATGCTTTCCAAGAGACCCAGTACTTC. This sequence encodes CSVEKPRNISGRNAFQETQYF. V and J are TRBV29-1 and TRBJ2-5, with 9 bases aligning to TRBD2. The CDR3 sequence is 21 residues long. J was trimmed by 1 base and V by 2 bases; bases with no gene match: 23. CDR1 SQVTM and CDR2 ANQGSEA come from the germline V gene.

This clonotype was counted between two and nine times. The CDR3 nucleotides read TGTGCCAGCAGTTGGGGACAGGTAAAGCAGTACTTC. Translating it yields CASSWGQVKQYF. The chain recombines TRBV12-3 or TRBV12-4 with TRBJ2-7; 8 bases line up with TRBD1. This CDR3 spans 12 amino acids. J gave up 8 bases and V 4 bases, and 4 bases lay outside the gene matches.

This clonotype was detected only a few times. V gene TRBV12-3 or TRBV12-4 combines with J gene TRBJ2-7; D remains ambiguous. The CDR3 consists of 9 residues. The CDR3 bases are TGTGCCAGCAGTTTAGCGCTGAACGTC. It is translated as CASSLALNV.

The table lists this clonotype with a few counts. The genes are TRBV27 and TRBJ1-6; D unresolved. This CDR3 has 16 residues. Trimming removed 6 bases from V and 7 bases from J, with 19 bases in between. Germline-derived CDR1 and CDR2 are MNHEY and SMNVEV (reference sequence). The CDR3 coding sequence is TGTGCCAGCAGGGGGTTAGGGTCAGTCCACAATTCACCCCTCCACTTT. It is translated as CASRGLGSVHNSPLHF.

The chain combines TRBV7-9 with TRBJ2-1, with TRBD1 identical over 9 bases. Trimming cost V 1 base and J 6 bases; bases outside gene matches: 4. CDR1 is SEHNR, CDR2 FQNEAQ, per germline (reference sequence). The CDR3 loop spans 15 amino acids. DNA for the CDR3: TGTGCCAGCAGCTTAGAAGGGACAGGGCCCAATGAGCAGTTCTTC. Translating it yields CASSLEGTGPNEQFF.

A few counts support this clonotype. This chain joins TRBV5-1 and TRBJ1-1; 7 nucleotides agree with TRBD1. J gave up 8 bases and V 2 bases, and 9 bases lay outside the gene matches. This CDR3 has 14 amino acids. Germline V gene data show CDR1 as SGHRS and CDR2 as YFSETQ. CDR3 sequence reads: CASSFDRAVKEAFF. The DNA for the CDR3 is TGCGCCAGCAGCTTCGACAGGGCGGTGAAGGAAGCTTTCTTT.

V is TRBV5-1 and J is TRBJ2-7, with D perhaps matching TRBD1 or TRBD2 (5 bases each). With 0 bases removed from V and 5 bases from J, the gap between germline ends came to 18 bases. The length of the CDR3 is 16 residues. CDR1 and CDR2 from the germline V gene are SGHRS and YFSETQ. CDR3: CASSLGRLRGQNEQYF. The CDR3, as DNA: TGCGCCAGCAGCTTGGGTCGATTGAGGGGTCAAAACGAGCAGTACTTC.

In its sample, this clonotype was seen a few times. V usage is TRBV20-1 and J usage is TRBJ1-5; the D gene is possibly TRBD1 (6 bases). The CDR3 is made up of 13 amino acids. The V and J ends lost 6 bases and 0 bases respectively, with 9 bases between them. Germline values: CDR1 DFQATT, CDR2 SNEGSKA (reference sequence). The chain's CDR3 is CSAGGHSNQPQHF. The DNA of the CDR3 is TGCAGTGCGGGGGGCCATAGCAATCAGCCCCAGCATTTT.

This clonotype was seen a handful of times. The chain combines TRBV10-3 with TRBJ2-5, with no clear D. The CDR3 totals 13 residues. The germline V gene has CDR1 ENHRY and CDR2 SYGVKD. V lost 0 bases and J 5 bases, leaving 7 bases between the germline ends. The CDR3: CAISESTLETQYF. CDR3 nucleotides: TGTGCCATCAGTGAGTCGACTCTCGAGACCCAGTACTTC.

V gene TRBV20-1 combines with J gene TRBJ2-5; 7 nucleotides agree with TRBD1. Trimming removed 3 bases from V and 5 bases from J; junction bases left unmatched: 9. Germline V gene sequence: CDR1 DFQATT, CDR2 SNEGSKA (reference sequence). The CDR3 is 14 residues long. This CDR3 is CSASAEGAGETQYF. CDR3 nucleotides: TGCAGTGCTAGCGCCGAGGGGGCCGGGGAGACCCAGTACTTC.

The gene calls are TRBV7-2 and TRBJ2-2; no clear D gene. Germline V gives CDR1 SGHTA, CDR2 FQGNSA. The CDR3 sequence is 17 residues long. Trimming cost V 5 bases and J 2 bases, with 18 bases left between them. CDR3 coding DNA: TGTGCCAGCAGCCCCCGCTCGAGTCCGACCAACACCGGGGAGCTGTTTTTT. Translated: CASSPRSSPTNTGELFF.

In its sample, this clonotype was seen a few times. V gene TRBV29-1 combines with J gene TRBJ2-1, with D unresolved. This CDR3 is 14 amino acids long. Germline CDR1 SQVTM, CDR2 ANQGSEA. Trimming took 0 bases from V and 2 from J, leaving 8 bases between them. CDR3 loop: CSVEEQTTYNEQFF. The CDR3 DNA sequence: TGCAGCGTTGAAGAACAGACCACCTACAATGAGCAGTTCTTC.

The gene calls are TRBV20-1 and TRBJ2-2, with D possibly TRBD2 on 6 matching bases. The V gene's germline CDR1 is DFQATT and CDR2 SNEGSKA (reference sequence). Trimming left V 6 bases short and J 5 bases short, with 10 bases between. The CDR3 is 12 residues long. The chain's CDR3 is CSALSGTGELFF. The CDR3 coding sequence is TGCAGTGCCTTAAGCGGGACCGGGGAGCTGTTTTTT.

This clonotype was observed a handful of times. The rearrangement uses TRBV2 and TRBJ2-2; D may be TRBD1 or TRBD2 (5 bases each). This CDR3 spans 15 amino acids. V was shortened by 7 bases and J by 4 bases, with 16 bases between the two germline ends. Germline lookup yields CDR1 SNHLY and CDR2 FYNNEI. Here the CDR3 reads CASTPPGTLTGELFF. DNA of the CDR3: TGTGCCAGCACTCCTCCGGGGACGCTCACCGGGGAGCTGTTTTTT.

The V gene is TRBV7-3, the J gene TRBJ2-4; tentative D call: TRBD2 (6 bases). From germline, CDR1 is SGHTA and CDR2 FQGTGA. V lost 2 bases to trimming and J lost 12 bases, with 26 bases between them. The CDR3 covers 17 residues. For the CDR3, the DNA is TGTGCCAGCAGCTTACCGGCCCGGACGACTAGAATGTCTCATCAGTACTTC. Protein: CASSLPARTTRMSHQYF.

V is TRBV12-3 or TRBV12-4 and J is TRBJ2-4, with unresolved D. This CDR3 is 19 amino acids long. The ends were cut back, 3 bases at V and 2 bases at J, with 23 bases in the middle. The CDR3: CASSFVVEAVGRSKNIQYF. CDR3 bases: TGTGCCAGCAGTTTCGTCGTTGAGGCAGTGGGCCGGTCCAAAAACATTCAGTACTTC.

There are a few counts of this clonotype. The genes are TRBV20-1 and TRBJ2-5; possible D gene TRBD2, 7 bases. V lost 1 base and J lost 4, with 16 bases in between. The length of the CDR3 is 15 residues. Germline values: CDR1 DFQATT, CDR2 SNEGSKA (reference sequence). The DNA for the CDR3 is TGCAGTGCTAGAGGCGGGGGCGGGGGACGAGAGACCCAGTACTTC. Its translation is CSARGGGGGRETQYF.

There are many counts of this clonotype. This chain joins TRBV3-1 and TRBJ2-1, with 8 bases fitting TRBD1. The V gene end was trimmed by 3 bases and the J gene end by 9 bases; junction bases not matched to a gene: 7. CDR1 LGHDT and CDR2 YNNKEL come from the germline V gene (reference sequence). This CDR3 spans 14 amino acids. The CDR3: CASSQRQGYGEQFF. The CDR3 DNA follows: TGTGCCAGCAGCCAGAGACAGGGGTACGGTGAGCAGTTCTTC.

The CDR3 bases are TGTGCCAGCAGTAACGTGGGCGATGAGCAGTTCTTC. This translates into CASSNVGDEQFF. This chain links TRBV6-1 with TRBJ2-1; D gene uncertain. The germline V gene has CDR1 MNHNS and CDR2 SASEGT. The CDR3 runs to 12 residues. Trimming cost V 5 bases and J 8 bases, with 10 bases left between them.

This clonotype was observed a few times. CDR3 sequence: CASSLFRSGNLETQYF. The CDR3 bases are TGTGCCAGCAGTTTATTCCGTAGCGGGAATTTGGAGACCCAGTACTTC. The chain has TRBV12-3 or TRBV12-4 and TRBJ2-5; TRBD2 aligns across 8 bases. There are 16 residues in the CDR3. The V segment lost 2 bases and the J segment 5 bases; nucleotides outside the gene matches: 10.

A few counts support this clonotype. The chain links TRBV7-2 to TRBJ2-1, with 11 bases fitting TRBD1. The germline gives CDR1 SGHTA, CDR2 FQGNSA. With 1 base clipped from V and 6 bases from J, the junction kept 5 bases outside the gene matches. This CDR3 comprises 16 residues. The CDR3, as DNA: TGTGCCAGCAGCTTAGGGGGACAGGGGGTATCCAATGAGCAGTTCTTC. Encoded protein: CASSLGGQGVSNEQFF.

This sequence joins TRBV12-3 or TRBV12-4 and TRBJ2-5, with 12 bases that match TRBD2. V was clipped by 6 bases and J by 0 bases; unmatched bases: 5. The CDR3 sequence is 16 residues long. The CDR3 DNA reads TGTGCCAGCAGCTCGACTAGCGGGGGTTACCAAGAGACCCAGTACTTC. Residues: CASSSTSGGYQETQYF.

The rearrangement uses TRBV12-3 or TRBV12-4 and TRBJ2-5; D is perhaps TRBD1 or TRBD2 (5 bases each). V lost 6 bases and J lost 2, with 16 bases in between. The CDR3 consists of 15 residues. CDR3 DNA sequence: TGTGCCAGCAGCACCCTCGGGACGCAACAAGAGACCCAGTACTTC. Translated: CASSTLGTQQETQYF.

This chain uses TRBV29-1 with TRBJ2-7; 12 positions agree with TRBD1. J was trimmed by 4 bases and V by 4 bases; bases with no gene match: 2. Germline-derived CDR1 and CDR2 are SQVTM and ANQGSEA. The CDR3 is made up of 13 amino acids. The CDR3 DNA reads as TGCAGCGTTGGGGACAGGGGGCCGTACGAGCAGTACTTC. Its protein product is CSVGDRGPYEQYF.

The chain recombines TRBV7-9 with TRBJ2-1, with 9 bases that match TRBD1. V gave up 1 base and J gave up 9 bases; unmatched junction bases: 10. Germline V gene sequence: CDR1 SEHNR, CDR2 FQNEAQ (reference sequence). This CDR3 has 16 residues. As DNA, the CDR3 is TGTGCCAGCAGCTTAGGCCCGGGACAGGGTCCCCGTGAGCAGTTCTTC. Encoded protein: CASSLGPGQGPREQFF.

This clonotype came up many times. The chain couples TRBV5-1 to TRBJ2-3; D unclear. Germline values: CDR1 SGHRS, CDR2 YFSETQ. Between the trimmed V and J ends, which lost 0 bases and 1 base, there was a span of 9 bases. CDR3 length: 15 residues. The CDR3 DNA sequence: TGCGCCAGCAGCTTGGGCGCATTAGGCACAGATACGCAGTATTTT. It yields the protein CASSLGALGTDTQYF. Variable domain in full (rest from reference TRBV5-1 and TRBJ2-3): KAGVTQTPRYLIKTRGQQVTLSCSPISGHRSVSWYQQTPGQGLQFLFEYFSETQRNKGNFPGRFSGRQFSNSRSEMNVSTLELGDSALYLCASSLGALGTDTQYFGPGTRLTVL.

The chain joins TRBV5-6 to TRBJ2-3, with TRBD2 identical over 8 bases. Germline lookup yields CDR1 SGHDT and CDR2 YYEEEE. This CDR3 has 17 residues. V gave up 0 bases and J gave up 1 base; unmatched junction bases: 7. The CDR3 DNA is TGTGCCAGCAGCTTGGGGCCTCGGGGGGGAGGCACAGATACGCAGTATTTT. Encoded protein: CASSLGPRGGGTDTQYF.

There are a few counts of this clonotype. This chain links TRBV24-1 with TRBJ2-1, with D possibly being TRBD2 (5 bases). V lost 3 bases and J 8 bases, leaving 7 bases between the germline ends. The CDR3 contains 12 residues. Germline assignment: CDR1 KGHDR and CDR2 SFDVKD. CDR3 sequence: CATSDSGHEQFF. DNA of the CDR3: TGTGCCACCAGTGATAGCGGCCATGAGCAGTTCTTC.

This clonotype showed up just a few times. The genes are TRBV29-1 and TRBJ2-1; no definite D call. The CDR3 loop spans 10 amino acids. Germline V CDR1 and CDR2: SQVTM, ANQGSEA. Trimming removed 2 bases from V and 9 bases from J, with 5 bases in between. This chain's CDR3 is CSVETIEQFF. The CDR3, as DNA: TGCAGCGTTGAAACTATTGAGCAGTTCTTC.

This clonotype was seen more than once but under ten times. The rearrangement uses TRBV29-1 and TRBJ2-3; 10 bases line up with TRBD1. The junction had 2 bases not matched to a gene; V was cut back by 7 bases and J by 1 base. The germline V gene encodes CDR1 SQVTM and CDR2 ANQGSEA. CDR3 length: 13 amino acids. CDR3 sequence (DNA): TGCAGCGCCGGGACAGGGGGCACAGATACGCAGTATTTT. This sequence encodes CSAGTGGTDTQYF.